This T cell receptor beta chain is drawn from a study of tumor-infiltrating lymphocytes in primary liver carcinoma. On the study more broadly: The number of productive TCRbeta reads per sample ranged from roughly 3.5 to 7.13 million and was similar across tissue types. Whole-study findings and limits: When set against blood, tumors had a significantly higher top-250-clone fraction (p = 0.039).

The CDR3 loop spans 15 amino acids. In the case of this clonotype: Antigen specificity is unknown. At one of its ends the junction is not consistent with the germline gene, which may arise from a read error.

From around 500 ng total RNA, TCR beta cDNA was generated with a primer in the constant region. Investigators got TCR beta libraries out of three nested multiplex PCR rounds, done with slightly modified ARM-PCR. TRBV1-TRBV30 forward primers and a C-beta reverse primer were used in the first two PCR rounds, which each ran for approximately 10 cycles. From the multiplex PCR reads, TCRdb called clonotypes with MiXCR, one entry per CDR3 protein. The sample carries about 330,000 distinct CDR3 sequences, 65% recorded once. Germline DNA was extracted alongside blood RNA, which was obtained from unsorted whole blood.

The sequencing sample was made of peripheral blood. The source of this sequence is a man aged 35 to 55 with primary liver carcinoma and hepatitis B virus infection. This chain connects TRBV12-3 or TRBV12-4 to TRBJ2-7, with a weak D call TRBD1 (5 bases). The DNA of the CDR3 is TGTACCAGCAGGGATAATTCGGCGATGGCCTACGAGAAGTACTTC. It yields the protein CTSRDNSAMAYEKYF.